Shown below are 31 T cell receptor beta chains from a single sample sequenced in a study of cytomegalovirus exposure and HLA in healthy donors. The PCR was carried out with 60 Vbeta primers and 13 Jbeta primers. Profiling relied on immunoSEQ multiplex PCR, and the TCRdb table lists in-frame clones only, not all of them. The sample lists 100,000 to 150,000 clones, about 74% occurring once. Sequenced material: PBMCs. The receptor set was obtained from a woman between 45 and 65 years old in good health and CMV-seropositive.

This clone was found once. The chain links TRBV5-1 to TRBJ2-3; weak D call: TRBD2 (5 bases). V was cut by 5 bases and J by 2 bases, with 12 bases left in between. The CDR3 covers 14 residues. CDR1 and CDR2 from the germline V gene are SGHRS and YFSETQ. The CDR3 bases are TGCGCCAGCAGGGAGGAATATTACACAGATACGCAGTATTTT. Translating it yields CASREEYYTDTQYF.

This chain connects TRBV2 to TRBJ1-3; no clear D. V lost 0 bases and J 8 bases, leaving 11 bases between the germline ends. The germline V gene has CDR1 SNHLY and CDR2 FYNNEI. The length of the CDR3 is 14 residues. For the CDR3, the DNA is TGTGCCAGCAGTGAAGCGGCGGAGGGATACACCATATATTTT. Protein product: CASSEAAEGYTIYF.

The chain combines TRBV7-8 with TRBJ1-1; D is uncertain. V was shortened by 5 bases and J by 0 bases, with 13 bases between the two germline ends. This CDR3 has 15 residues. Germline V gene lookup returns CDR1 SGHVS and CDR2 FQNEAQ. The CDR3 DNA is TGTGCCAGCAGCAGTTACCGGGGAATGAACACTGAAGCTTTCTTT. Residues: CASSSYRGMNTEAFF.

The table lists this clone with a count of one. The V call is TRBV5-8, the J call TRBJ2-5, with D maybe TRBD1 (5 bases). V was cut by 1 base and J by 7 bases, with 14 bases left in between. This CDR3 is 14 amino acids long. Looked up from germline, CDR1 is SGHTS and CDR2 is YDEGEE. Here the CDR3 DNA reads TGTGCCAGCAGCTTGATACAGGCCGTAGGGACCCAGTACTTC. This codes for CASSLIQAVGTQYF.

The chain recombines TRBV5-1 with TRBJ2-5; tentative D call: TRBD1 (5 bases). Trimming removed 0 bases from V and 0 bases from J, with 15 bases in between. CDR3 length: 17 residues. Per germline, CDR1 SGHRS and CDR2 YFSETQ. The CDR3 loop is CASSLGLQGRNQETQYF. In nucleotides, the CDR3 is TGCGCCAGCAGCTTGGGGCTCCAGGGAAGGAACCAAGAGACCCAGTACTTC. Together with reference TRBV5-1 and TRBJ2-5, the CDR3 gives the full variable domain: KAGVTQTPRYLIKTRGQQVTLSCSPISGHRSVSWYQQTPGQGLQFLFEYFSETQRNKGNFPGRFSGRQFSNSRSEMNVSTLELGDSALYLCASSLGLQGRNQETQYFGPGTRLLVL.

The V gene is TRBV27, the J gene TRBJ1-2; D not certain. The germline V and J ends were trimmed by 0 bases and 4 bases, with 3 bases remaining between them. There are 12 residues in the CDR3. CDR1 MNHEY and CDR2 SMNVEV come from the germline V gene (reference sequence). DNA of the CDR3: TGTGCCAGCAGTTTATCCGGCTATGGCTACACCTTC. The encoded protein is CASSLSGYGYTF.

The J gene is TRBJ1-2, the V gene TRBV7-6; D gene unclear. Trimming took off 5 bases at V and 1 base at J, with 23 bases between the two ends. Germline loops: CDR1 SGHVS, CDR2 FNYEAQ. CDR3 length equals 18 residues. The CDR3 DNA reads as TGTGCCAGCAGCAAAGAGTCCGATTACAGTCGATTTAACTATGGCTACACCTTC. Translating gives CASSKESDYSRFNYGYTF.

The CDR3 DNA is TGCGCCAGCAGGCCGCATGAGGGAGATACGCAGTATTTT. Protein sequence: CASRPHEGDTQYF. This chain links TRBV5-1 with TRBJ2-3, with D possibly TRBD2 on 5 matching bases. The CDR3 is 13 residues long. V lost 5 bases and J lost 5, with 12 bases in between. Per germline, CDR1 SGHRS and CDR2 YFSETQ.

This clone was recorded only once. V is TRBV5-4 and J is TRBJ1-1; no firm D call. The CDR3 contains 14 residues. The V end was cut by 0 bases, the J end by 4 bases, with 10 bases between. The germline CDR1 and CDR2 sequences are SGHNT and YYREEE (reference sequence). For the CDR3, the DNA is TGTGCCAGCAGCTTGGGGTTCGGGTCCACTGAAGCTTTCTTT. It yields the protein CASSLGFGSTEAFF.

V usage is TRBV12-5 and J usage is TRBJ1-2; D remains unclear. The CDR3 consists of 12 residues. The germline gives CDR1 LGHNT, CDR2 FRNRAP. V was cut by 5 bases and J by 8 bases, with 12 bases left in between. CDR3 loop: CASGQTRGGYTF. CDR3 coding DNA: TGTGCTAGTGGTCAAACCCGAGGGGGCTACACCTTC. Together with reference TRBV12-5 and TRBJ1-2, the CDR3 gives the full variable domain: DARVTQTPRHKVTEMGQEVTMRCQPILGHNTVFWYRQTMMQGLELLAYFRNRAPLDDSGMPKDRFSAEMPDATLATLKIQPSEPRDSAVYFCASGQTRGGYTFGSGTRLTVV.

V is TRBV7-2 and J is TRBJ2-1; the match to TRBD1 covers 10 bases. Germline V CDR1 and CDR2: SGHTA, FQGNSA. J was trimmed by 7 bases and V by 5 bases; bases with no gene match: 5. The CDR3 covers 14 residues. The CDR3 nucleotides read TGTGCCAGCAGCGTGGGACAGGGGATAAATGAGCAGTTCTTC. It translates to CASSVGQGINEQFF.

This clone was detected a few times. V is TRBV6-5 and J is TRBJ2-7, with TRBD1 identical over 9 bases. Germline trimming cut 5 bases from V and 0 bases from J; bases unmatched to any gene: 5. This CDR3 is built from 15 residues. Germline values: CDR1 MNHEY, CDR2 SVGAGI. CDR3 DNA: TGTGCCAGCAGTCGACGACAGGGGGTCTCCTACGAGCAGTACTTC. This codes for CASSRRQGVSYEQYF.

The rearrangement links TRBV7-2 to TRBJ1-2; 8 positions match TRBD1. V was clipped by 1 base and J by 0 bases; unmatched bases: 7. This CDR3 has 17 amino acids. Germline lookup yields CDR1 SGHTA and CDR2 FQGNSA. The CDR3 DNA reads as TGTGCCAGCAGCTTAGGAGCAGGGGGCGGCTCTAACTATGGCTACACCTTC. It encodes CASSLGAGGGSNYGYTF.

CDR3 residues: CAWTPGGSYNSPLHF. DNA of the CDR3: TGTGCCTGGACCCCAGGGGGCTCCTATAATTCACCCCTCCACTTT. The chain is built from TRBV30 and TRBJ1-6; 7 nucleotides match TRBD1. Germline CDR1 is GTSNPN and CDR2 is SVGIG (reference sequence). The V segment lost 4 bases and the J segment 0 bases; nucleotides outside the gene matches: 3. The length of the CDR3 is 15 residues.

The CDR3 DNA is TGCGCCAGCAGCTTCGCCAGGGGGTACACTGAAGCTTTCTTT. It specifies CASSFARGYTEAFF. The chain combines TRBV5-1 with TRBJ1-1, with TRBD1 matching 7 bases. Germline CDR1 reads SGHRS; CDR2 reads YFSETQ. V shed 2 bases, J shed 3 bases, and the junction held 4 bases outside the gene matches. The CDR3 extends over 14 amino acids.

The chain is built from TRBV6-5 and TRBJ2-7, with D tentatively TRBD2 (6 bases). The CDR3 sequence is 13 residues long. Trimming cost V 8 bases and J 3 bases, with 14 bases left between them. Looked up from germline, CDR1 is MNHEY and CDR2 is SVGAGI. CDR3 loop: CASCATGDYEQYF. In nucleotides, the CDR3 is TGTGCCAGCTGCGCAACGGGGGACTACGAGCAGTACTTC.

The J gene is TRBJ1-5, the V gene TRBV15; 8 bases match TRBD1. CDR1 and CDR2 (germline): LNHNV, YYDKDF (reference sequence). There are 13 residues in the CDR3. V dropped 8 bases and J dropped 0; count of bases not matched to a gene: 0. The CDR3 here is CATQGASNQPQHF. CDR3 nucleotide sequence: TGTGCCACCCAGGGGGCTAGCAATCAGCCCCAGCATTTT.

DNA for the CDR3: TGTGCCAGCAGTGAACAGGCGAACACCGGGGAGCTGTTTTTT. The encoded protein is CASSEQANTGELFF. The rearrangement links TRBV6-1 to TRBJ2-2; D uncertain. Germline assignment: CDR1 MNHNS and CDR2 SASEGT. The CDR3 totals 14 residues. V lost 2 bases to trimming and J lost 0 bases, with 4 bases between them.

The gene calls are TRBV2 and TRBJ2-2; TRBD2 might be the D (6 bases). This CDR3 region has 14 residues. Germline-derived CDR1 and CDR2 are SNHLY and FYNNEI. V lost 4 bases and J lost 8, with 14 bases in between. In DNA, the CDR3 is TGTGCCAGCAGTGTTGGAGGGAATTGGGGGGAGCTGTTTTTT. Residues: CASSVGGNWGELFF.

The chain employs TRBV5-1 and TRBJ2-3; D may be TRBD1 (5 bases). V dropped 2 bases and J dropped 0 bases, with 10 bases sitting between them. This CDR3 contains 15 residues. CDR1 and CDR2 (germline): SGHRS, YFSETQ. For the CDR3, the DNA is TGCGCCAGCAGCTTCGCGCACAGGAGCACAGATACGCAGTATTTT. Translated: CASSFAHRSTDTQYF.

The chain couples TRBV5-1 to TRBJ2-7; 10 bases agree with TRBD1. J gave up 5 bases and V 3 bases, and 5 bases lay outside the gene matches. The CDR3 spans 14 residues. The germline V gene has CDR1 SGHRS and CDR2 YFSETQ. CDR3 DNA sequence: TGCGCCAGCAGCTCCCGACAGGGGGCCCACGAGCAGTACTTC. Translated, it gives CASSSRQGAHEQYF.

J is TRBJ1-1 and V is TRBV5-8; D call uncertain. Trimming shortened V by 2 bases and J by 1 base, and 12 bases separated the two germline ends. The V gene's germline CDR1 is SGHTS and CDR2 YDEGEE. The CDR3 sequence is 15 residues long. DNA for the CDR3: TGTGCCAGCAGCTTCGGATGGGCGGGGAACACTGAAGCTTTCTTT. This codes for CASSFGWAGNTEAFF.

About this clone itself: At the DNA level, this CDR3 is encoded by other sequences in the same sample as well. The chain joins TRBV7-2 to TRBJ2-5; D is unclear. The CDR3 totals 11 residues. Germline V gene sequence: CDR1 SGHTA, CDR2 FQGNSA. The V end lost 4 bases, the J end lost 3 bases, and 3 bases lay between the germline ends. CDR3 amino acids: CASSSEETQYF. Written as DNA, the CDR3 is TGTGCCAGCAGCTCTGAAGAGACCCAGTACTTC.

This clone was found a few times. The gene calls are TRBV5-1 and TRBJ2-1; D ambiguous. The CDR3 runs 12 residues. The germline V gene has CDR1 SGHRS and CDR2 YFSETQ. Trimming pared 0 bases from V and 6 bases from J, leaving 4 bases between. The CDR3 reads CASSLARNEQFF. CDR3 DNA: TGCGCCAGCAGCTTGGCCCGCAATGAGCAGTTCTTC.

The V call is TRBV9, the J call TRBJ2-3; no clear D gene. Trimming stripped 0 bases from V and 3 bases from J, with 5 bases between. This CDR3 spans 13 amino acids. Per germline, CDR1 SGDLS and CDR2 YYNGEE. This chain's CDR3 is CASSVVVTDTQYF. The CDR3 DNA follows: TGTGCCAGCAGCGTAGTCGTAACAGATACGCAGTATTTT.

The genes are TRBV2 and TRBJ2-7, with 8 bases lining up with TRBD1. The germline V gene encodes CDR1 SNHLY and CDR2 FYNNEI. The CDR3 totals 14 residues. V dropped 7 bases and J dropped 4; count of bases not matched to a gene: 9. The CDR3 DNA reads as TGTGCCAGCAACGCCGGGACAGGAGCATACGAGCAGTACTTC. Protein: CASNAGTGAYEQYF.

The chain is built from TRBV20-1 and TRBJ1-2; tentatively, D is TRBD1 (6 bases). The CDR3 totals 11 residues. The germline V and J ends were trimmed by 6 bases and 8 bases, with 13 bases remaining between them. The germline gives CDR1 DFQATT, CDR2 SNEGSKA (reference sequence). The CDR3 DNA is TGCAGTGCATGGTACAGGGACGGCTACACCTTC. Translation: CSAWYRDGYTF.

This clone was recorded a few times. The CDR3 nucleotides read TGTGCCAGCAGCTTCCGGTCCCAAGAGACCCAGTACTTC. It codes for CASSFRSQETQYF. The chain employs TRBV11-3 and TRBJ2-5; D is unresolved. Trimming cost V 3 bases and J 1 base, with 6 bases left between them. Germline CDR1 reads SGHNT; CDR2 reads YENEEA. The CDR3 totals 13 residues.

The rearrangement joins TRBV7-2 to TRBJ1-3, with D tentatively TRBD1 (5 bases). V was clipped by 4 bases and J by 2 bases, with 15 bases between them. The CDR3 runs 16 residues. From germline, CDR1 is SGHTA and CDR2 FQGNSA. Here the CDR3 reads CASSSPGGGAGNTIYF. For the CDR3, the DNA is TGTGCCAGCAGCTCCCCGGGGGGGGGTGCTGGAAACACCATATATTTT. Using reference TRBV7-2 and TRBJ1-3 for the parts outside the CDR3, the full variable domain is GAGVSQSPSNKVTEKGKDVELRCDPISGHTALYWYRQSLGQGLEFLIYFQGNSAPDKSGLPSDRFSAERTGGSVSTLTIQRTQQEDSAVYLCASSSPGGGAGNTIYFGEGSWLTVV.

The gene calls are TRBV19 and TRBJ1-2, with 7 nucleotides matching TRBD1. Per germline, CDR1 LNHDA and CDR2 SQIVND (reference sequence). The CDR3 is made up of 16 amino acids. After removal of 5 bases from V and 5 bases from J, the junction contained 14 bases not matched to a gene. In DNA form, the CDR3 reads TGTGCCAGTAGTCTCACCAGGGGGGCTGCTGGATATGGCTACACCTTC. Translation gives CASSLTRGAAGYGYTF.

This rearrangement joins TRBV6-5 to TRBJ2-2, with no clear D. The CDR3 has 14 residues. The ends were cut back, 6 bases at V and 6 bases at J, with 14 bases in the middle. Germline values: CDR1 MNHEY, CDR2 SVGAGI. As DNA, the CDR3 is TGTGCCAGCAGCCGCGCCGTAGCACCCGGGGAGCTGTTTTTT. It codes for CASSRAVAPGELFF.